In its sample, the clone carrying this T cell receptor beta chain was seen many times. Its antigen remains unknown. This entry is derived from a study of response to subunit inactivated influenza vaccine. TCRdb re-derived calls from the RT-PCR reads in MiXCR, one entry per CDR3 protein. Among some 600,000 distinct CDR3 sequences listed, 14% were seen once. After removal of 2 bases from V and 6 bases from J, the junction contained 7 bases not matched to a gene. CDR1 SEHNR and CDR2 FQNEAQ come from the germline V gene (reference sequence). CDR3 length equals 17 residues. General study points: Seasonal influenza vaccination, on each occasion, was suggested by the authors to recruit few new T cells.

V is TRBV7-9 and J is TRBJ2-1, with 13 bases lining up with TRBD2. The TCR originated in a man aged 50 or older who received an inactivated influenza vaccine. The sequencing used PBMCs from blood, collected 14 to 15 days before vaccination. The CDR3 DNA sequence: TGTGCCAGCAGCTTAAGATCGGGACTAGCGGGAATCAATGAGCAGTTCTTC. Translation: CASSLRSGLAGINEQFF.